The TCR beta chain described here comes from a study of PD-L1 blockade in urothelial cancer. Overall study: Patients initiated atezolizumab in about 2014 at 1,200 mg intravenously every 3 weeks. Broader study findings: Patients with durable benefit had greater blood expansion of tumor-associated TCR clones 3 weeks into treatment. Lower than median blood TCR clonality before treatment predicted better survival.

V lost 7 bases, J lost 3 bases, and 2 bases stayed unmatched. Germline loops: CDR1 LNHDA, CDR2 SQIVND (reference sequence). This CDR3 spans 15 amino acids. This clone appeared once. Its cognate antigen is unknown. Synthetic TCR analog templates were spiked into all PCRs individually. The repertoire was sequenced with immunoSEQ multiplex PCR; TCRdb's copy has only in-frame clones and lacks some. The sample has 43,000 or so clones, over 75% seen once. The time point here: pretreatment peripheral blood. This sequence joins TRBV19 and TRBJ2-1, with 14 bases aligning to TRBD2. The sequences come from PBMCs, collected around atezolizumab (anti-PD-L1) treatment. The clonotype comes from a man aged 55 to 70 with urothelial cancer. The CDR3 loop is CASKTSGGGYNEQFF. The CDR3 DNA reads TGTGCCAGTAAGACTAGCGGGGGGGGCTACAATGAGCAGTTCTTC. The complete variable domain, with remaining parts taken from reference TRBV19 and TRBJ2-1, reads DGGITQSPKYLFRKEGQNVTLSCEQNLNHDAMYWYRQDPGQGLRLIYYSQIVNDFQKGDIAEGYSVSREKKESFPLTVTSAQKNPTAFYLCASKTSGGGYNEQFFGPGTRLTVL.